This T cell receptor beta chain was captured by sequencing in a study of T cell repertoires in cytomegalovirus infection. Study summary: Both recently identified HLA-C-restricted and well-studied HLA-B-restricted CMV epitopes were used in the study. Public TCR beta signature analysis indicated the presence of both CMV infection and matching HLA type. Overall study results and limits: Pooled public TCR beta family frequency picked out CMV carriers with the relevant HLA. The ex vivo response was dominated by HLA-C-restricted CMV-specific TCR beta clonotypes.

With regard to this clonotype: What it recognizes is unknown.

Germline-derived CDR1 and CDR2 are SGHDN and FVKESK. V lost 3 bases, J lost 4 bases, and 12 bases lay in between. This CDR3 is 15 amino acids long. TCRdb ran MiXCR on the reads and lists one entry per CDR3 protein. Among roughly 150,000 distinct CDR3 sequences listed, about a fifth were seen once. The TCR originated in a human donor in good health (CMV status not recorded). Some clones in this sample may be carry-over from other donors' samples. Material: CD8+ T cells from cultured PBMCs, obtained from culture after CMV antigen stimulation. The V and J genes are TRBV14 and TRBJ2-2; TRBD1 might be the D (6 bases). CDR3 in DNA: TGTGCCAGCAGCCATTGGGGGCCGGCCACCGGGGAGCTGTTTTTT. Translated: CASSHWGPATGELFF.